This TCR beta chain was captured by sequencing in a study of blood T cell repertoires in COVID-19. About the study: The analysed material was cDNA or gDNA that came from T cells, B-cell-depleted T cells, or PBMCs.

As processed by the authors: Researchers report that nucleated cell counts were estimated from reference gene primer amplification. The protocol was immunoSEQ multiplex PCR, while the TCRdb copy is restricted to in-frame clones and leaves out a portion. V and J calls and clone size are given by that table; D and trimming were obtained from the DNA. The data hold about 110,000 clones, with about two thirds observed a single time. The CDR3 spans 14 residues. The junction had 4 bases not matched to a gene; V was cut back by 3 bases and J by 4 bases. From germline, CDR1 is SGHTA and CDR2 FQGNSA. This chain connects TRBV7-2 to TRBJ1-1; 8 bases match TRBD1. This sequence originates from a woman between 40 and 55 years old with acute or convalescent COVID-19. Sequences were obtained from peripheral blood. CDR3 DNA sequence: TGTGCCAGCAGCTTTACAGGGGGAGTCACTGAAGCTTTCTTT. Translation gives CASSFTGGVTEAFF.